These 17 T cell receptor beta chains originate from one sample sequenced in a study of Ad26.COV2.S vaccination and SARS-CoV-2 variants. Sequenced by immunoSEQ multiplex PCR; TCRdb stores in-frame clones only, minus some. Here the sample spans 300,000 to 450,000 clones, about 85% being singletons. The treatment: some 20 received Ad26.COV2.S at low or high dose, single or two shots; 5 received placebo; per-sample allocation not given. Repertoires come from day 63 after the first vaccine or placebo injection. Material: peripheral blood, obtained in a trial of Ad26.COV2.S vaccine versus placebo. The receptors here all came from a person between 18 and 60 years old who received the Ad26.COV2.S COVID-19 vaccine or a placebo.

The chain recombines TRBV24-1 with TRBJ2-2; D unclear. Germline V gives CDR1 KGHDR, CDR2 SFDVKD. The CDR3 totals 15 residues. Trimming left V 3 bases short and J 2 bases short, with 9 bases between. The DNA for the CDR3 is TGTGCCACCAGTGATGCGGACCTTAACACCGGGGAGCTGTTTTTT. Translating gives CATSDADLNTGELFF.

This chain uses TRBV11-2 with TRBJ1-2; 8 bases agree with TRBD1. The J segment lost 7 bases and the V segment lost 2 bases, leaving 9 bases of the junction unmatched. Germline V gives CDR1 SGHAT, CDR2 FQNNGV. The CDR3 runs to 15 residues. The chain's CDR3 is CASSLSRTGRGGYTF. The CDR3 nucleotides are TGTGCCAGCAGCTTAAGTAGGACAGGGCGGGGTGGCTACACCTTC. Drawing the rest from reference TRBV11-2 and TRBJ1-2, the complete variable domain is EAGVAQSPRYKIIEKRQSVAFWCNPISGHATLYWYQQILGQGPKLLIQFQNNGVVDDSQLPKDRFSAERLKGVDSTLKIQPAKLEDSAVYLCASSLSRTGRGGYTFGSGTRLTVV.

The CDR3 loop is CASSTSVGSSYNEQFF. CDR3 bases: TGTGCCAGCAGCACCTCAGTGGGGAGCTCCTACAATGAGCAGTTCTTC. The J gene is TRBJ2-1, the V gene TRBV7-9, with D tentatively TRBD2 (5 bases). Trimming took 5 bases from V and 0 from J, leaving 14 bases between them. Germline CDR1 and CDR2: SEHNR and FQNEAQ (reference sequence). The CDR3 extends over 16 amino acids.

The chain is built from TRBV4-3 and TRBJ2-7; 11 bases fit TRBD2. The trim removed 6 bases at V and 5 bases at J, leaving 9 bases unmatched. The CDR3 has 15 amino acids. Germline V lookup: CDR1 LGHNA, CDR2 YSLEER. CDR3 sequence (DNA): TGCGCCAGCAGTATCCTAGCGGGAGGTATGCACGAGCAGTACTTC. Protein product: CASSILAGGMHEQYF.

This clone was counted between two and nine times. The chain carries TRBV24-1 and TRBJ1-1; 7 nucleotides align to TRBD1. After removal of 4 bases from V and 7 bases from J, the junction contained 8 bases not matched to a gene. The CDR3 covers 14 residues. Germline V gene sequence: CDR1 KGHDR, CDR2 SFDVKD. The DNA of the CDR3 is TGTGCCACCAGTGACCATCAGGGGGTAGGTGAAGCTTTCTTT. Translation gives CATSDHQGVGEAFF.

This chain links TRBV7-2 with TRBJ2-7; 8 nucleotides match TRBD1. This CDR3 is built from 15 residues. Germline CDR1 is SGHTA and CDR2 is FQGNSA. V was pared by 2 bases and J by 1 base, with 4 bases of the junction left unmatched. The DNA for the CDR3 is TGTGCCAGCAGCTTATTCCAGGGGGCGTCCTACGAGCAGTACTTC. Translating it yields CASSLFQGASYEQYF.

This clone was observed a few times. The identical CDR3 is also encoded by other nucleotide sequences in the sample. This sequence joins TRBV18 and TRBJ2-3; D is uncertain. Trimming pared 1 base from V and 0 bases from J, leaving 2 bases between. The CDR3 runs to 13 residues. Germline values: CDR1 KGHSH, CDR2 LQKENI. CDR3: CASSPQSTDTQYF. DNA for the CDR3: TGTGCCAGCTCACCACAGAGCACAGATACGCAGTATTTT.

CDR3 DNA: TGTGCCAGCAGCTTCCACCGGGTTGACACTGAAGCTTTCTTT. Residues: CASSFHRVDTEAFF. The chain uses TRBV7-2 and TRBJ1-1; D call uncertain. CDR3 length equals 14 residues. Trimming removed 3 bases from V and 3 bases from J, with 11 bases in between. CDR1 is SGHTA, CDR2 FQGNSA, per germline.

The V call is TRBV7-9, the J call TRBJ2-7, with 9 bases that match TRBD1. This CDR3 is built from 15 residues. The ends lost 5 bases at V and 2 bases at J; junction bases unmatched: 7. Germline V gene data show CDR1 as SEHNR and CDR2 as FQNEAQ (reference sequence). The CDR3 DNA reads TGTGCCAGCAGCAACCGGGACAGGGCCACCTACGAGCAGTACTTC. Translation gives CASSNRDRATYEQYF.

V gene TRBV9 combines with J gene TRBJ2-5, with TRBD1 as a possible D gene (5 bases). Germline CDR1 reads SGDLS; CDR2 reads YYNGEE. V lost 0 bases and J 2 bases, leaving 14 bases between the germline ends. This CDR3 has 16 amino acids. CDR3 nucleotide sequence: TGTGCCAGCAGCGTAGGGGGTGGCCAGGGTCAAGAGACCCAGTACTTC. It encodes CASSVGGGQGQETQYF.

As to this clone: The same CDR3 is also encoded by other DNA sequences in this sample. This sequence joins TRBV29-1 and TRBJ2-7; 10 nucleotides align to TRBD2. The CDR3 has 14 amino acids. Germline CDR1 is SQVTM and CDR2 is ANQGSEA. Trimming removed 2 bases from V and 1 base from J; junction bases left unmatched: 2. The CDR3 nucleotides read TGCAGCGTTGAACTAGCGGGGGTATCCTACGAGCAGTACTTC. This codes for CSVELAGVSYEQYF.

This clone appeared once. CDR3 nucleotides: TGTGCCTGGAGTCCTTCTACCGCAGATACGCAGTATTTT. Amino acids: CAWSPSTADTQYF. The genes are TRBV30 and TRBJ2-3; D unclear. Trimming took 2 bases from V and 4 from J, leaving 10 bases between them. Germline CDR1 is GTSNPN and CDR2 is SVGIG (reference sequence). The CDR3 is made up of 13 amino acids.

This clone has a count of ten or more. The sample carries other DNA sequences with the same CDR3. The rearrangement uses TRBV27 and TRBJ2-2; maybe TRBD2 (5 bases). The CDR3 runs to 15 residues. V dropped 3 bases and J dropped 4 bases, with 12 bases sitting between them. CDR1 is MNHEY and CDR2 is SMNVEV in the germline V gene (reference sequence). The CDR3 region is CASSFLLAGTGELFF. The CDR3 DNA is TGTGCCAGCAGTTTCCTCCTAGCAGGCACCGGGGAGCTGTTTTTT.

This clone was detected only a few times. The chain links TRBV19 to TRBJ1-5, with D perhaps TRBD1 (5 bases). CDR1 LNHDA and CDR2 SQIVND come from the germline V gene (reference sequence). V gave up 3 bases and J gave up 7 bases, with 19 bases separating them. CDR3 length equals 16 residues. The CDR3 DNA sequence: TGTGCCAGTAGTATCGGGGGAGGCAGGGAGGACCAGCCCCAGCATTTT. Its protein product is CASSIGGGREDQPQHF. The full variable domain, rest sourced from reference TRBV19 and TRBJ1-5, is DGGITQSPKYLFRKEGQNVTLSCEQNLNHDAMYWYRQDPGQGLRLIYYSQIVNDFQKGDIAEGYSVSREKKESFPLTVTSAQKNPTAFYLCASSIGGGREDQPQHFGDGTRLSIL.

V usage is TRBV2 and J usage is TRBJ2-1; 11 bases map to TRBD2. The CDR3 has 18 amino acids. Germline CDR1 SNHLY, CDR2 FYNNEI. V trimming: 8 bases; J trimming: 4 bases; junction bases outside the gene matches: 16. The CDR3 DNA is TGTGCCAGCCTCGGGGGGACAGGGCCTAGCGGGAGGTACAATGAGCAGTTCTTC. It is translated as CASLGGTGPSGRYNEQFF.

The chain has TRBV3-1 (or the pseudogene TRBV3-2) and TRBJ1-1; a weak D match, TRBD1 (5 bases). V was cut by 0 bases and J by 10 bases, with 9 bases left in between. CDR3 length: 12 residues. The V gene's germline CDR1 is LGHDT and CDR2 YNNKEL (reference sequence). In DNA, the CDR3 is TGTGCCAGCAGCCAAGATCAAAGGGGAGCTTTCTTT. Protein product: CASSQDQRGAFF.

This CDR3 reads CASSSPWANGNTEAFF. The CDR3 DNA is TGTGCCAGCAGTTCCCCTTGGGCGAATGGGAACACTGAAGCTTTCTTT. The V call is TRBV27, the J call TRBJ1-1; D is unclear. The germline V gene has CDR1 MNHEY and CDR2 SMNVEV (reference sequence). V shed 4 bases and J shed 1 base, with 16 bases lying between them. This CDR3 has 16 amino acids.